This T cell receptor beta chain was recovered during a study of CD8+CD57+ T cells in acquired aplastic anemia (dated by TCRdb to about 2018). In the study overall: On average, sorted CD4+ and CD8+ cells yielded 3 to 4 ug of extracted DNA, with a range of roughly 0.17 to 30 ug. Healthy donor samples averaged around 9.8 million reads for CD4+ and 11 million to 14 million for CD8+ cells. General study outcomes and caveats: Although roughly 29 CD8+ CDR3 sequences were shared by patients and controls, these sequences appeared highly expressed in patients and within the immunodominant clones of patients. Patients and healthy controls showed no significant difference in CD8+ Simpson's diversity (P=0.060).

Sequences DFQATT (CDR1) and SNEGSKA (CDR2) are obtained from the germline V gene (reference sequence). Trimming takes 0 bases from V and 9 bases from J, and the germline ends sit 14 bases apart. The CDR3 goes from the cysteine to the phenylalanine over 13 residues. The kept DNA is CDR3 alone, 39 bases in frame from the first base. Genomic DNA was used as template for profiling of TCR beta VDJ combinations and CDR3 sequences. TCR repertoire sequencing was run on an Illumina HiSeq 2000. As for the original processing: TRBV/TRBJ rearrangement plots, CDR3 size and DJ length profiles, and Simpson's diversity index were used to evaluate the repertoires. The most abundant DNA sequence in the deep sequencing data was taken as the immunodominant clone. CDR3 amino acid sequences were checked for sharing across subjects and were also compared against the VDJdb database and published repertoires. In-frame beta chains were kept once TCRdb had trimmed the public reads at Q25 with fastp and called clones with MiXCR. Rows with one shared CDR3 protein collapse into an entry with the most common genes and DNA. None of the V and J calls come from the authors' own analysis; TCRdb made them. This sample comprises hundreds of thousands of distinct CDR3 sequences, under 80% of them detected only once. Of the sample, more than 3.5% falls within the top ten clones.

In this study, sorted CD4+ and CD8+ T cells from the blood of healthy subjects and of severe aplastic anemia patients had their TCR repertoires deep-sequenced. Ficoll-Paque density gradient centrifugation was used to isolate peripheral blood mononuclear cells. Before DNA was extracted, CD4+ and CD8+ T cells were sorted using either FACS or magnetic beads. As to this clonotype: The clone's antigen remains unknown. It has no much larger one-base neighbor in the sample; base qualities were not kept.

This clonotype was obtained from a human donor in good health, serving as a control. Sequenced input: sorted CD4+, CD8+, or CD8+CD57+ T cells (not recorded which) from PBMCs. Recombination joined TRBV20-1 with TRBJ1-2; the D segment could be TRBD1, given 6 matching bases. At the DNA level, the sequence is TGCAGTGCTAGAGATACGACAGGCGATAGCTACACCTTC. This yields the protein CSARDTTGDSYTF.